These 7 T cell receptor beta chains came from one sample sequenced in a study of blood T cell repertoires in COVID-19. The table came from immunoSEQ multiplex PCR; TCRdb's copy has only in-frame clones and leaves some out. The table shows about 300,000 clones, with around 86% occurring only once. The sample taken for sequencing was PBMCs or T cells enriched from blood (not recorded which). All receptors come from a woman younger than 35 who had recovered from COVID-19.

The rearrangement uses TRBV28 and TRBJ2-7, with TRBD2 matching 10 bases. After removal of 6 bases from V and 5 bases from J, the junction contained 10 bases not matched to a gene. This CDR3 region has 15 residues. Germline V lookup: CDR1 MDHEN, CDR2 SYDVKM. The CDR3: CASRLPSGSFNEQYF. The CDR3, as DNA: TGTGCCAGCAGGCTCCCTAGCGGGAGTTTTAACGAGCAGTACTTC.

The V call is TRBV7-9, the J call TRBJ1-1; 10 bases align to TRBD1. This CDR3 has 16 residues. The V gene's germline CDR1 is SEHNR and CDR2 FQNEAQ (reference sequence). With V trimmed by 5 bases and J by 4 bases, 10 bases remained unmatched. This CDR3 reads CASSPRQGAVGTEAFF. CDR3 DNA: TGTGCCAGCAGCCCAAGACAGGGGGCAGTGGGCACTGAAGCTTTCTTT.

The V gene is TRBV18, the J gene TRBJ1-6; D is unclear. Trimming took 2 bases from V and 0 from J, leaving 5 bases between them. This CDR3 is built from 15 residues. Germline V gene lookup returns CDR1 KGHSH and CDR2 LQKENI. The chain's CDR3 is CASSPRHSYNSPLHF. In DNA form, the CDR3 reads TGTGCCAGCTCACCAAGACACTCCTATAATTCACCCCTCCACTTT.

The chain employs TRBV4-2 and TRBJ1-4; 7 bases match TRBD1. There are 14 residues in the CDR3. Germline CDR1 reads LGHNA; CDR2 reads YNFKEQ. The trim removed 0 bases at V and 8 bases at J, leaving 3 bases unmatched. The CDR3 loop is CASSQDQGEEKLFF. The DNA of the CDR3 is TGTGCCAGCAGCCAAGATCAGGGGGAAGAAAAACTGTTTTTT.

Regarding this clone: Other DNA sequences in this specimen translate into the identical CDR3. The chain has TRBV28 and TRBJ1-1; tentative D call: TRBD1 (5 bases). The CDR3 has 14 amino acids. The germline V and J ends were trimmed by 3 bases and 1 base, with 9 bases remaining between them. Germline V gene lookup returns CDR1 MDHEN and CDR2 SYDVKM. CDR3 in amino acids: CASSFGGRNTEAFF. The CDR3 DNA follows: TGTGCCAGCAGTTTCGGGGGGAGGAACACTGAAGCTTTCTTT.

The V and J genes are TRBV10-3 and TRBJ2-5, with TRBD1 matching over 8 bases. The V gene end was trimmed by 6 bases and the J gene end by 3 bases; junction bases not matched to a gene: 3. This CDR3 has 13 amino acids. Germline-derived CDR1 and CDR2 are ENHRY and SYGVKD. The CDR3 coding sequence is TGTGCCATCAGCGGGACAGGAGAAGAGACCCAGTACTTC. Translating gives CAISGTGEETQYF.

This rearrangement joins TRBV24-1 to TRBJ2-2; 9 bases are a match to TRBD1. The CDR3 contains 16 residues. The V segment lost 4 bases and the J segment 4 bases; nucleotides outside the gene matches: 6. Germline V CDR1 and CDR2: KGHDR, SFDVKD. CDR3 DNA sequence: TGTGCCACCAGTGACCCCGGGACAGGGTCCACCGGGGAGCTGTTTTTT. Translation: CATSDPGTGSTGELFF.